Reported below is one T cell receptor beta chain. The CDR3 is 16 amino acids. V lost 3 bases, J lost 2 bases, and 11 bases stayed unmatched. The V gene's germline CDR1 is SGHKS and CDR2 YYEKEE (reference sequence). These data belong to a study of blood T cell repertoires in COVID-19. Participants were aged roughly 18 to 90 years, lived in roughly 25 US areas, and enrolled virtually. Using immunoSEQ multiplex PCR, the repertoire was profiled, and TCRdb retains in-frame clones only, with some absent. Of hundreds of thousands of clones in the sample, 85% to 90% are singletons; the top ten hold approximately 4%.

This clonotype was sampled from a woman aged 18 to 35 with acute COVID-19. The sequenced sample was PBMCs or T cells enriched from blood (not recorded which). The chain is built from TRBV5-5 and TRBJ2-7; 7 positions match TRBD2. The CDR3 DNA is TGTGCCAGCAGCTGGGCCTTGGGCGGGGGAGCCTACGAGCAGTACTTC. Translated: CASSWALGGGAYEQYF.